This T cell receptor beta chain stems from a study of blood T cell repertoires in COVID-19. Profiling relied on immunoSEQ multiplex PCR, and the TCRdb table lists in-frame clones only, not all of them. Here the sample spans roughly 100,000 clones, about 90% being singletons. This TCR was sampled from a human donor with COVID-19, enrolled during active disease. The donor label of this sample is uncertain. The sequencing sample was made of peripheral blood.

The CDR3 coding sequence is TGTGCCAGCAGTGAATCAAACAGGGGGCCAGGAGAGACCCAGTACTTC. Its protein product is CASSESNRGPGETQYF. This sequence joins TRBV25-1 and TRBJ2-5, with 9 bases fitting TRBD1. V trimming: 1 base; J trimming: 4 bases; junction bases outside the gene matches: 7. This CDR3 region has 16 residues. Germline loops: CDR1 MGHDK, CDR2 SYGVNS.